What follows are 23 T cell receptor beta chains derived from one specimen sequenced in a study of shared clonotypes between healthy human individuals (TCRdb year 2020). Library creation used the immunoSEQ multiplex PCR assay. The table comes from immuneACCESS by way of TCRdb, which keeps in-frame sequences with V and J called. Part of the clones is missing from these tables; in studies checked, under half for an unresolved V gene and the rest for unknown reasons. This sample lists approximately 980,000 clones; 76% were detected once. Around 1.4% of the sample rests with the top ten. Sample: memory CD4+ T cells sorted from blood. The cell subset or site label of this sample denotes: CD45RA-negative fraction. These receptors were obtained from a man between 18 and 35 years old in good health.

This chain links TRBV30 with TRBJ1-2; D perhaps matches TRBD1 (5 bases). The CDR3 is 14 residues long. V was cut by 4 bases and J by 2 bases, with 14 bases left in between. Germline V gives CDR1 GTSNPN, CDR2 SVGIG (reference sequence). As DNA, the CDR3 is TGTGCCTGGACTCAAAGTAGGGGAAACTATGGCTACACCTTC. The encoded protein is CAWTQSRGNYGYTF.

This clone was counted a few times. This sample includes further DNA sequences coding for the same CDR3. The chain joins TRBV5-1 to TRBJ2-5; 16 nucleotides agree with TRBD2. J was trimmed by 1 base and V by 3 bases; bases with no gene match: 6. The CDR3 is 18 residues long. Looked up from germline, CDR1 is SGHRS and CDR2 is YFSETQ. DNA of the CDR3: TGCGCCAGCAGCTGGGGGACTAGCGGGAGGGCCAGCCAAGAGACCCAGTACTTC. This gives the protein CASSWGTSGRASQETQYF.

Concerning this clone itself: Additional DNA sequences in this sample encode the identical CDR3. The genes are TRBV9 and TRBJ2-5; 7 bases line up with TRBD1. Germline CDR1 is SGDLS and CDR2 is YYNGEE. V shed 0 bases, J shed 2 bases, and the junction held 1 base outside the gene matches. The CDR3 totals 14 residues. In DNA, the CDR3 is TGTGCCAGCAGCGTAGAGGGGGCGCAAGAGACCCAGTACTTC. The encoded protein is CASSVEGAQETQYF.

Note on this clone: A far bigger clonotype differs at one base, so this is likely a read error. This sample also contains other DNA sequences that code for the same CDR3. This rearrangement joins TRBV19 to TRBJ2-2; D not certain. The length of the CDR3 is 13 residues. V lost 7 bases and J lost 0, with 6 bases in between. Per the germline V gene, CDR1 is LNHDA and CDR2 is SQIVND (reference sequence). Here the CDR3 DNA reads TGTGCCAGTAAGCAATCGAACACCGGGGAGCTGTTTTTT. This gives the protein CASKQSNTGELFF. The full variable domain, in which reference TRBV19 and TRBJ2-2 provide the parts outside the CDR3, is DGGITQSPKYLFRKEGQNVTLSCEQNLNHDAMYWYRQDPGQGLRLIYYSQIVNDFQKGDIAEGYSVSREKKESFPLTVTSAQKNPTAFYLCASKQSNTGELFFGEGSRLTVL.

The rearrangement joins TRBV27 to TRBJ1-1, with TRBD1 matching 7 bases. CDR1 is MNHEY and CDR2 is SMNVEV in the germline V gene (reference sequence). Trimming cost V 6 bases and J 0 bases; bases outside gene matches: 7. The CDR3 consists of 15 residues. The CDR3: CASRDRTGLNTEAFF. In DNA, the CDR3 is TGTGCCAGCAGGGATAGGACAGGACTGAACACTGAAGCTTTCTTT.

This clone was seen many times. Other DNA sequences in the same sample also yield this CDR3. The rearrangement joins TRBV28 to TRBJ2-7; 7 nucleotides align to TRBD1. V was pared by 4 bases and J by 4 bases, with 7 bases of the junction left unmatched. This CDR3 has 14 residues. CDR1 and CDR2 (germline): MDHEN, SYDVKM. Here the CDR3 DNA reads TGTGCCAGCAGTTCAGGGACAGTCCCTTACGAGCAGTACTTC. Translated, it gives CASSSGTVPYEQYF.

This chain connects TRBV30 to TRBJ1-4; D not certain. Trimming removed 7 bases at V and 8 bases at J, with 11 bases between. The germline gives CDR1 GTSNPN, CDR2 SVGIG (reference sequence). The CDR3 runs to 11 residues. CDR3 DNA: TGTGCCTTCTCGCGGCGAGAAAAACTGTTTTTT. It translates to CAFSRREKLFF.

The CDR3 DNA reads as TGCGCCAGCAGCCAAGACTACAGGACCGGAGATGGCTACACCTTC. Amino acid sequence: CASSQDYRTGDGYTF. The chain employs TRBV4-3 and TRBJ1-2; TRBD1 is a possible D gene (5 bases). CDR3 length: 15 residues. Germline V CDR1 and CDR2: LGHNA, YSLEER. With 0 bases removed from V and 6 bases from J, the gap between germline ends came to 14 bases.

The chain combines TRBV5-4 with TRBJ1-4; D may be TRBD1 (6 bases). The germline CDR1 and CDR2 sequences are SGHNT and YYREEE (reference sequence). V was clipped by 0 bases and J by 7 bases, with 13 bases between them. This CDR3 has 15 residues. The CDR3 sequence is CASSLGGGNTEKLFF. DNA for the CDR3: TGTGCCAGCAGCTTGGGAGGGGGTAATACTGAAAAACTGTTTTTT. Filled out from reference TRBV5-4 and TRBJ1-4, the complete variable domain reads ETGVTQSPTHLIKTRGQQVTLRCSSQSGHNTVSWYQQALGQGPQFIFQYYREEENGRGNFPPRFSGLQFPNYSSELNVNALELDDSALYLCASSLGGGNTEKLFFGSGTQLSVL.

Comments on this clone: At the DNA level, this CDR3 is encoded by other sequences in the same sample as well. This chain joins TRBV4-1 and TRBJ2-1; weak D call: TRBD1 (6 bases). The CDR3 length is 15 residues. Germline CDR1 reads MGHRA; CDR2 reads YSYEKL. Deletions cut 6 bases from V and 0 bases from J, with 12 bases between. The CDR3, as DNA: TGCGCCAGCAGTCAACAGGGCAGCTCCTACAATGAGCAGTTCTTC. Translated, it gives CASSQQGSSYNEQFF.

This rearrangement joins TRBV28 to TRBJ2-1; possibly TRBD2 for D (5 bases). Trimming shortened V by 10 bases and J by 5 bases, and 18 bases separated the two germline ends. The germline CDR1 and CDR2 sequences are MDHEN and SYDVKM. This CDR3 spans 14 amino acids. The CDR3: CATRGSPPDNEQFF. The CDR3 coding sequence is TGTGCCACCCGAGGGTCACCGCCGGACAATGAGCAGTTCTTC.

This rearrangement joins TRBV5-1 to TRBJ2-7; no firm D call. This CDR3 contains 15 residues. CDR1 is SGHRS and CDR2 is YFSETQ in the germline V gene. Deletions cut 0 bases from V and 3 bases from J, with 13 bases between. DNA for the CDR3: TGCGCCAGCAGCTTGGCCAGCGTCGGGTTCTACGAGCAGTACTTC. Translated, it gives CASSLASVGFYEQYF.

The J gene is TRBJ2-3, the V gene TRBV5-6; 9 bases align to TRBD1. J was trimmed by 1 base and V by 1 base; bases with no gene match: 10. Germline V gene data show CDR1 as SGHDT and CDR2 as YYEEEE. The CDR3 loop spans 18 amino acids. In DNA form, the CDR3 reads TGTGCCAGCAGCTTGTCGTTCGGGACAGGGAAACGCACAGATACGCAGTATTTT. As protein: CASSLSFGTGKRTDTQYF.

The chain uses TRBV20-1 and TRBJ2-7; 7 bases match TRBD1. Germline lookup yields CDR1 DFQATT and CDR2 SNEGSKA (reference sequence). This CDR3 is 11 amino acids long. V trimming: 7 bases; J trimming: 2 bases; junction bases outside the gene matches: 2. CDR3 protein: CSGTGAYEQYF. The CDR3 DNA reads TGCAGTGGAACAGGGGCCTACGAGCAGTACTTC.

CDR3 bases: TGTGCCAGCAGCTTGGGCTGGCGGGGGGGAGATACGCAGTATTTT. This encodes CASSLGWRGGDTQYF. The gene calls are TRBV5-4 and TRBJ2-3; 9 nucleotides line up with TRBD2. Germline CDR1 reads SGHNT; CDR2 reads YYREEE (reference sequence). V trimming: 0 bases; J trimming: 5 bases; junction bases outside the gene matches: 4. This CDR3 region has 15 residues.

Comments on this clone: This CDR3 is also generated by other DNA sequences in the sample. This rearrangement joins TRBV19 to TRBJ1-4; TRBD1 matches at 9 bases. V lost 6 bases and J lost 8; bases outside the gene matches: 7. CDR1 LNHDA and CDR2 SQIVND come from the germline V gene (reference sequence). The CDR3 is 14 residues long. CDR3 sequence: CASRDTGGREKLFF. CDR3 bases: TGTGCCAGTAGGGATACAGGGGGCCGAGAAAAACTGTTTTTT.

This clone was seen a handful of times. The chain is built from TRBV6-5 and TRBJ2-7; no firm D call. The germline V gene encodes CDR1 MNHEY and CDR2 SVGAGI. Trimming took 2 bases from V and 0 from J, leaving 11 bases between them. CDR3 length: 15 amino acids. The CDR3 reads CASSYGRPHSYEQYF. The DNA for the CDR3 is TGTGCCAGCAGTTACGGTAGGCCCCACTCCTACGAGCAGTACTTC.

Remarks on this clone: Other DNA sequences in this specimen translate into the identical CDR3. The chain links TRBV7-2 to TRBJ2-7; 7 nucleotides align to TRBD1. V lost 5 bases and J lost 2; bases outside the gene matches: 9. This CDR3 contains 15 residues. Per the germline V gene, CDR1 is SGHTA and CDR2 is FQGNSA. CDR3 protein: CASSLAGTEAYEQYF. The DNA of the CDR3 is TGTGCCAGCAGCCTGGCCGGGACAGAAGCCTACGAGCAGTACTTC.

The chain links TRBV9 to TRBJ1-5; D is uncertain. Between the trimmed V and J ends, which lost 4 bases and 5 bases, there was a span of 16 bases. The CDR3 is 15 residues long. Germline CDR1 is SGDLS and CDR2 is YYNGEE. CDR3 nucleotide sequence: TGTGCCAGCAGCCCCCATCTTGGGTCTGATCAGCCCCAGCATTTT. Translating it yields CASSPHLGSDQPQHF.

This rearrangement joins TRBV10-3 to TRBJ2-3; tentative D call: TRBD2 (6 bases). V lost 10 bases, J lost 2 bases, and 13 bases lay in between. The germline gives CDR1 ENHRY, CDR2 SYGVKD. CDR3 length equals 13 residues. CDR3 nucleotide sequence: TGTGCCACTTGGGCGGGGTTCACAGATACGCAGTATTTT. It encodes CATWAGFTDTQYF.

This clone was detected many times. V gene TRBV10-2 combines with J gene TRBJ1-1; 7 bases line up with TRBD1. There are 14 residues in the CDR3. CDR1 and CDR2 from the germline V gene are WSHSY and SAAADI. The junction had 8 bases not matched to a gene; V was cut back by 6 bases and J by 4 bases. In DNA, the CDR3 is TGCGCCAGCAGGGAGACAGGGAGGTTCACTGAAGCTTTCTTT. Encoded protein: CASRETGRFTEAFF.

This clone came up a few times. This rearrangement joins TRBV4-1 to TRBJ1-6, with D perhaps TRBD1 (5 bases). The CDR3 spans 19 residues. Trimming stripped 1 base from V and 7 bases from J, with 23 bases between. Germline CDR1 reads MGHRA; CDR2 reads YSYEKL. The CDR3 reads CASSQGAVGGGTLNSPLHF. The CDR3 coding sequence is TGCGCCAGCAGCCAAGGTGCCGTGGGTGGGGGGACTCTCAATTCACCCCTCCACTTT.

The chain has TRBV5-1 and TRBJ2-2, with TRBD1 as a possible D gene (5 bases). The CDR3 sequence is 15 residues long. Germline V gives CDR1 SGHRS, CDR2 YFSETQ. Trimming took off 2 bases at V and 3 bases at J, with 11 bases between the two ends. The CDR3 DNA is TGCGCCAGCAGCTTTACAGGTCTGGACACCGGGGAGCTGTTTTTT. It specifies CASSFTGLDTGELFF.